Listed here are 28 T cell receptor beta chains from one sample, sequenced in a study of T cell responses to AZD1222 COVID-19 vaccine. Measured with immunoSEQ multiplex PCR; TCRdb has only the in-frame clones, and not every one. The sample shows about 120,000 clones, around 91% of them seen only once. Material: peripheral blood, obtained on day 0 of AZD1222 vaccination. Receptor source: an adult in good health.

This clone was counted only a few times. This chain joins TRBV27 and TRBJ1-6, with D perhaps TRBD1 (5 bases). The V and J ends lost 8 bases and 7 bases respectively, with 15 bases between them. This CDR3 is built from 14 residues. Germline assignment: CDR1 MNHEY and CDR2 SMNVEV (reference sequence). The CDR3 nucleotides read TGTGCCAGCGGTAGGGACCTCTTCAATTCACCCCTCCACTTT. Translating it yields CASGRDLFNSPLHF.

The chain recombines TRBV19 with TRBJ2-1, with 7 bases fitting TRBD1. CDR3 length equals 12 residues. With V trimmed by 11 bases and J by 8 bases, 9 bases remained unmatched. Germline V CDR1 and CDR2: LNHDA, SQIVND (reference sequence). The CDR3 DNA sequence: TGTGCCGGAAAACAGGGGACGGATGAGCAGTTCTTC. As protein: CAGKQGTDEQFF.

V gene TRBV15 combines with J gene TRBJ1-2, with D possibly matching TRBD1 (5 bases). From germline, CDR1 is LNHNV and CDR2 YYDKDF (reference sequence). Trimming took 0 bases from V and 6 from J, leaving 14 bases between them. CDR3 length equals 15 residues. The CDR3 bases are TGTGCCACCAGCAGAGATCGGGGGTCTCCTGATGGCTACACCTTC. Protein sequence: CATSRDRGSPDGYTF.

This clone was observed once. This chain joins TRBV7-8 and TRBJ2-2; D uncertain. V lost 6 bases and J lost 7, with 15 bases in between. The length of the CDR3 is 14 residues. Germline V gives CDR1 SGHVS, CDR2 FQNEAQ. The CDR3 loop is CASSLTQIGGELFF. DNA for the CDR3: TGTGCCAGCAGTCTTACCCAAATTGGCGGGGAGCTGTTTTTT.

The rearrangement links TRBV29-1 to TRBJ2-5; 14 bases align to TRBD2. Germline loops: CDR1 SQVTM, CDR2 ANQGSEA. V shed 3 bases and J 8 bases; nucleotides not matched to a gene: 17. CDR3 size: 18 residues. DNA of the CDR3: TGCAGCGTTGATTTCGGGACTAGCGGGGGAGCCCGACAAGGAACCCAGTACTTC. Amino acids: CSVDFGTSGGARQGTQYF.

The chain is built from TRBV5-1 and TRBJ1-1; D ambiguous. There are 14 residues in the CDR3. Germline CDR1 is SGHRS and CDR2 is YFSETQ. V shed 5 bases and J shed 1 base, with 12 bases lying between them. CDR3: CASSFTDTNTEAFF. The CDR3, as DNA: TGCGCCAGCAGTTTTACAGACACGAACACTGAAGCTTTCTTT.

This chain joins TRBV3-1 (or the pseudogene TRBV3-2) and TRBJ2-7, with 9 bases that match TRBD1. Germline V CDR1 and CDR2: LGHDT, YNNKEL (reference sequence). The V and J ends lost 4 bases and 3 bases, in that order; junction bases with no gene match: 1. The CDR3 has 13 residues. CDR3 DNA: TGTGCCAGCAGCCTGGACAGGGGCTACGAGCAGTACTTC. Its protein product is CASSLDRGYEQYF.

Only a few counts were recorded for this clone. The chain carries TRBV2 and TRBJ2-2, with D perhaps being TRBD1 or TRBD2 (5 bases each). V lost 6 bases to trimming and J lost 6 bases, with 20 bases between them. There are 16 residues in the CDR3. In germline, CDR1 is SNHLY, CDR2 FYNNEI. The CDR3 region is CASRKRDPQFPGELFF. Here the CDR3 DNA reads TGTGCCAGCAGAAAGAGGGACCCCCAGTTCCCCGGGGAGCTGTTTTTT.

The chain joins TRBV20-1 to TRBJ1-6; 8 nucleotides align to TRBD1. Germline V CDR1 and CDR2: DFQATT, SNEGSKA (reference sequence). V trimming: 3 bases; J trimming: 5 bases; junction bases outside the gene matches: 12. The CDR3 spans 17 residues. The CDR3 sequence: CSASSVAGGLHNSPLHF. The CDR3 DNA reads TGCAGTGCTAGTTCGGTCGCAGGGGGCTTACATAATTCACCCCTCCACTTT.

The V and J genes are TRBV3-1 (or the pseudogene TRBV3-2) and TRBJ1-2; D may be TRBD1 (6 bases). The CDR3 is 15 residues long. Trimming removed 4 bases at V and 4 bases at J, with 16 bases between. In germline, CDR1 is LGHDT, CDR2 YNNKEL (reference sequence). The CDR3 nucleotides read TGTGCCAGCAGCCGCGAAGGGGGGGTAGGCTATGGCTACACCTTC. Translated, it gives CASSREGGVGYGYTF.

The chain joins TRBV10-3 to TRBJ1-1, with a tentative D call TRBD1 (5 bases). CDR3 size: 13 residues. The V end was cut by 7 bases, the J end by 1 base, with 10 bases between. CDR1 is ENHRY and CDR2 is SYGVKD in the germline V gene. The CDR3 bases are TGTGCCATCACGTATGGGGGGAACACTGAAGCTTTCTTT. This sequence encodes CAITYGGNTEAFF.

This chain links TRBV5-1 with TRBJ2-1; D is possibly TRBD2 (5 bases). Germline CDR1 SGHRS, CDR2 YFSETQ. Trimming removed 0 bases from V and 6 bases from J, with 13 bases in between. The CDR3 is 15 amino acids. CDR3 protein: CASSLALGSTNEQFF. CDR3 sequence (DNA): TGCGCCAGCAGCTTGGCTCTTGGGAGTACCAATGAGCAGTTCTTC.

A single count supports this clone. V gene TRBV19 combines with J gene TRBJ1-5; D is possibly TRBD1 (6 bases). The CDR3 spans 14 residues. V dropped 6 bases and J dropped 4 bases, with 13 bases sitting between them. Looked up from germline, CDR1 is LNHDA and CDR2 is SQIVND (reference sequence). DNA of the CDR3: TGTGCCAGTAGGCAGGACAGCAGAAATCAGCCCCAGCATTTT. Protein: CASRQDSRNQPQHF.

This chain's CDR3 is CASSLAGQQYF. The CDR3 DNA reads as TGTGCCAGCAGTTTAGCGGGACAACAGTACTTC. The genes are TRBV27 and TRBJ2-7; D possibly matches TRBD1 or TRBD2 (6 bases each). Trimming removed 2 bases from V and 10 bases from J, with 9 bases in between. Germline V gene sequence: CDR1 MNHEY, CDR2 SMNVEV (reference sequence). The CDR3 contains 11 residues.

The rearrangement links TRBV28 to TRBJ2-7; D may be TRBD1 (6 bases). V lost 3 bases and J 5 bases, leaving 14 bases between the germline ends. The CDR3 runs to 14 residues. Per germline, CDR1 MDHEN and CDR2 SYDVKM. The CDR3 coding sequence is TGTGCCAGCAGTTTCTTGCAGGGGTTGAACGAGCAGTACTTC. It translates to CASSFLQGLNEQYF.

V and J are TRBV6-5 and TRBJ1-3; D not certain. The V end lost 0 bases, the J end lost 0 bases, and 3 bases lay between the germline ends. This CDR3 comprises 14 residues. The germline CDR1 and CDR2 sequences are MNHEY and SVGAGI. The CDR3 loop reads CASSYSLSGNTIYF. In DNA, the CDR3 is TGTGCCAGCAGTTACTCCCTCTCTGGAAACACCATATATTTT.

This clone showed up just once. The chain links TRBV7-2 to TRBJ2-5; D call uncertain. Germline loops: CDR1 SGHTA, CDR2 FQGNSA. The CDR3 contains 15 residues. V was shortened by 2 bases and J by 1 base, with 11 bases between the two germline ends. The CDR3 loop reads CASSLSSGSQETQYF. In DNA, the CDR3 is TGTGCCAGCAGCTTATCGTCCGGTTCCCAAGAGACCCAGTACTTC.

The J gene is TRBJ2-1, the V gene TRBV9; D assignment may be TRBD1 or TRBD2 (5 bases each). Germline V CDR1 and CDR2: SGDLS, YYNGEE. The ends were cut back, 6 bases at V and 6 bases at J, with 10 bases in the middle. The CDR3 consists of 12 residues. The CDR3 bases are TGTGCCAGCACGAGGGGAACCAATGAGCAGTTCTTC. Amino acids: CASTRGTNEQFF. The full variable domain, its missing parts supplied by reference TRBV9 and TRBJ2-1, is DSGVTQTPKHLITATGQRVTLRCSPRSGDLSVYWYQQSLDQGLQFLIQYYNGEERAKGNILERFSAQQFPDLHSELNLSSLELGDSALYFCASTRGTNEQFFGPGTRLTVL.

The chain links TRBV28 to TRBJ1-4; weak D call: TRBD1 (5 bases). The CDR3 is 17 residues long. V was shortened by 1 base and J by 5 bases, with 17 bases between the two germline ends. CDR1 and CDR2 from the germline V gene are MDHEN and SYDVKM. The CDR3 DNA sequence: TGTGCCAGCAGTTTATTAACAGGTAGAAGGGGAAATGAAAAACTGTTTTTT. Its protein product is CASSLLTGRRGNEKLFF.

This clone was seen once. V and J are TRBV6-5 and TRBJ2-7, with D possibly called TRBD1 or TRBD2 (7 bases each). CDR1 and CDR2 from the germline V gene are MNHEY and SVGAGI. This CDR3 region has 13 residues. This chain's CDR3 is CAGEGQTPYEQYF. In DNA, the CDR3 is TGTGCGGGGGAGGGACAGACACCTTACGAGCAGTACTTC.

J is TRBJ1-2 and V is TRBV6-2 or TRBV6-3, with D uncertain. The CDR3 length is 14 residues. Germline V gene lookup returns CDR1 MNHEY and CDR2 SVGEGT. V was shortened by 4 bases and J by 6 bases, with 15 bases between the two germline ends. The CDR3 sequence is CASSFSGMRNGYTF. The CDR3 DNA reads TGTGCCAGCAGTTTTAGTGGAATGCGAAATGGCTACACCTTC.

The chain is built from TRBV5-5 and TRBJ1-4, with D possibly being TRBD1 (5 bases). Germline loops: CDR1 SGHKS, CDR2 YYEKEE (reference sequence). The ends were cut back, 0 bases at V and 8 bases at J, with 17 bases in the middle. This CDR3 has 16 amino acids. The CDR3 loop is CASSLGWSARAEKLFF. The CDR3 DNA follows: TGTGCCAGCAGCTTGGGATGGTCGGCCAGGGCCGAAAAACTGTTTTTT.

The chain carries TRBV23-1 and TRBJ2-2; 13 bases match TRBD2. TRBV23-1 is classed as an ORF, of uncertain function. CDR3 size: 21 residues. V gave up 0 bases and J gave up 0 bases; unmatched junction bases: 10. The chain's CDR3 is CASSQSGQGLAGRPNTGELFF. The CDR3 nucleotides are TGCGCCAGCAGTCAATCCGGACAGGGACTAGCGGGACGTCCGAACACCGGGGAGCTGTTTTTT.

The chain has TRBV6-1 and TRBJ2-2; 8 positions agree with TRBD2. V shed 2 bases and J 6 bases; nucleotides not matched to a gene: 5. Germline V gives CDR1 MNHNS, CDR2 SASEGT. The CDR3 length is 15 residues. CDR3 sequence: CASSEWGLGAGELFF. DNA for the CDR3: TGTGCCAGCAGTGAATGGGGACTAGGCGCCGGGGAGCTGTTTTTT.

J is TRBJ1-6 and V is TRBV5-6; 7 bases match TRBD1. J was trimmed by 2 bases and V by 5 bases; bases with no gene match: 4. Germline V gives CDR1 SGHDT, CDR2 YYEEEE. This CDR3 is built from 15 residues. CDR3 bases: TGTGCCAGCAGGGATGGGACAGCCTATAATTCACCCCTCCACTTT. Amino acid sequence: CASRDGTAYNSPLHF.

The chain is built from TRBV12-3 or TRBV12-4 and TRBJ1-1; D not certain. This CDR3 has 11 residues. The V and J ends lost 3 bases and 6 bases respectively, with 5 bases between them. CDR3 amino acids: CASSFTAEAFF. The DNA of the CDR3 is TGTGCCAGCAGTTTCACAGCTGAAGCTTTCTTT.

The rearrangement uses TRBV5-1 and TRBJ2-5; D is undetermined. From germline, CDR1 is SGHRS and CDR2 YFSETQ. V lost 0 bases and J lost 5, with 11 bases in between. The CDR3 consists of 14 residues. The CDR3 sequence is CASSLALALETQYF. For the CDR3, the DNA is TGCGCCAGCAGCTTGGCTCTCGCTTTGGAGACCCAGTACTTC.

The chain uses TRBV6-5 and TRBJ1-1, with TRBD1 identical over 12 bases. From germline, CDR1 is MNHEY and CDR2 SVGAGI. This CDR3 comprises 15 residues. V dropped 6 bases and J dropped 3; count of bases not matched to a gene: 5. The CDR3 reads CASSGTGGAYTEAFF. In nucleotides, the CDR3 is TGTGCCAGCAGCGGGACAGGGGGCGCGTACACTGAAGCTTTCTTT.